The T cell receptor beta chain described here comes from a study of blood T cell repertoires in COVID-19. The CDR3 runs to 11 residues. The V and J ends lost 10 bases and 8 bases, in that order; junction bases with no gene match: 7. Per germline, CDR1 ENHRY and CDR2 SYGVKD. Profiling relied on immunoSEQ multiplex PCR, and the TCRdb table lists in-frame clones only, not all of them. This table has around 170,000 clones, 84% appearing once. Across over 20 US areas, participants ranged in age from about 18 to 100 years. Grouping used clinical history reported by participants in a survey and questionnaire. Donors in Cohort 3 counted as recovered after two negative PCRs, clearance, or symptom resolution.

The sample was PBMCs or T cells enriched from blood (not recorded which). The TCR was taken from a woman aged 45-65 years who had recovered from COVID-19. This chain uses TRBV10-3 with TRBJ1-2; TRBD1 agrees at 7 bases. DNA for the CDR3: TGTGCCAGCTTCGACAGGGTCGGCTACACCTTC. As protein: CASFDRVGYTF.